This T cell receptor (beta chain) was obtained from a study of cytomegalovirus exposure and HLA in healthy donors (dated by TCRdb to about 2017). A note on the overall study: An earlier analysis of some 600 of the donors reported about 260 Gb of sequence data and around 120 million unique TCR beta sequences obtained from approximately 180 million T cells. Rather than drawing on any new phenotypic data, the later analysis identified candidate immune exposures from TCR beta sequences and the way those sequences occurred across donors. Typing coverage differed by locus: A, B, C, DRB1 and DQB1 were typed in roughly 620-630 donors, DQA1 in roughly 500, DPA1 in 606, and DPB1 in 400 to 480. In addition to the first cohort of roughly 670 subjects, a separate validation cohort of under 150 different subjects was used. Donor age, sex, ethnicity and CMV serostatus were compiled alongside the repertoire data. Across 398 genotyped donors of the cohort, an average of roughly 250,000 unique TCR beta nucleotide sequences per donor were sequenced, and roughly 20% of those sequences were non-productive. To decide whether each TCR beta V gene segment behaved as functional or pseudogenic, an earlier analysis of some 600 of the donors relied on high-throughput TCR beta sequencing. To predict cytomegalovirus infection status, the study brought together high-throughput TCR immunosequencing, statistical association of individual TCRs with disease status, and machine learning. Using immunosequencing, the study profiled T cell repertoires from 550 to 750 subjects and related those repertoires to cytomegalovirus serostatus. Class I and class II HLA loci were covered by the typing at four-digit resolution. A later genetic analysis took genome-wide SNP genotypes for about 60% of the roughly 670 donors and used that subset as a discovery cohort. The genetic ancestry cluster associated with self-reported Caucasian donors included roughly 84% of the approximately 410 genotyped donors. The study aimed to test whether signatures of past pathogen exposure could be identified by cataloging public T cell receptors. Four or five DR-DQ haplotypes were handled as single units for association and clustering, since linkage in the cohort was strong. An early release covering roughly 600 HLA-typed donors comprised 300 to 350 gigabases of sequencing data and approximately 80 million unique TCR sequences. All discovery cohort repertoires had been generated using a single sequencing platform. In a later analysis, previously published TCR beta repertoires from some 640 donors were re-analyzed and high-resolution HLA genotyping was added so that TCR occurrence patterns could be studied. Results and caveats for the whole study, not just this receptor: Sequencing depth was assumed to be roughly uniform across donors in the presence/absence analyses, though that assumption may not hold. A further reported finding was that TCR beta sequences accurately predicted the HLA-A and HLA-B alleles for most subjects in the first cohort. The classifier was reported to diagnose cytomegalovirus status with high specificity and sensitivity in both the original and validation cohorts. Because some donors lacked HLA typing at each locus, the association tests relied only on the typed subset. In a later genetic analysis, fewer N-insertions in productive TCRs were reported among donors in an Asian-associated ancestry cluster than the approximately 710-donor mean. The cohort was sequenced for TCR beta chains only, and without alpha or paired-chain data the features that could be detected were limited. In a later analysis, several top co-occurrence clusters were reported to appear linked to parvovirus B19, influenza, CMV and Epstein-Barr virus. The earlier analysis of almost 600 of the donors excluded some 15 rarely observed V segments, including chromosome 9 orphons, because counts were too low. For the cohort, immune exposure information was limited to CMV serostatus. When HLA alleles, especially DR and DQ, strongly co-occurred, attributing TCR associations to individual alleles was difficult. Specific HLA alleles were associated with roughly 17,000 TCR beta sequences at a false discovery rate of 0.05 in a later analysis. It was suggested by the authors that the approach could potentially be generalized to other disease states and immunological phenotypes. In a later analysis, most CMV-associated TCR beta chains were found to appear HLA-restricted, with HLA associations seemingly driven largely by CMV exposure. In vitro tests confirmed that a few of the cytomegalovirus-associated TCR beta chains recognize cytomegalovirus antigens. Compared with equally common non-associated chains, HLA-associated TCR beta chains in a later analysis were more clonally expanded and had lower generation probabilities. A later genetic analysis associated a missense DCLRE1C variant with V-gene and J-gene trimming of TCR beta chains, and an independent cohort replicated the association. A later analysis found that TCR association rates varied across HLA loci, with DRB1 alleles showing the most associated TCRs and HLA-C alleles the fewest. A cluster of highly shared sequence variants was judged likely to be a technical artifact of the sequencing pipeline. Correlated functional status among segregating V segments might reflect linkage disequilibrium, but an unknown experimental factor could not be ruled out. Most TCR sequences were seen in very few donors, while some public TCRs were found in many individuals. In the study, approximately 150 TCR beta chains were listed as associated with cytomegalovirus. The 87-base-pair reads could not distinguish some IMGT-functional V segments, including TRBV6-2 and TRBV6-3, so those segments were excluded. In an earlier analysis of approximately 590 of the donors, most TCR beta V segments appeared in productive rearrangements about 90% or about 30% of the time, broadly matching IMGT annotations.

The cohort consisted of 600 to 750 healthy bone marrow donors. All cohort members were sampled while nominally healthy, although unrecorded immune exposures were likely present. The donor was CMV seropositive and belonged to the group of about 290 seropositive cohort members. A peripheral blood sample was provided by each donor, and peripheral blood mononuclear cells were used for TCR beta sequencing. Genomic DNA extraction from the blood cell samples was performed with the Qiagen DNeasy Blood Extraction Kit. As encoded in the germline V gene, CDR1 is SGHVS while CDR2 is FNYEAQ. At the junction V is shortened by 0 bases and J by 3 bases, with 16 bases in between. From the cysteine up to the phenylalanine, the CDR3 has a length of 17 residues. Only the CDR3 DNA stays, 51 bases, in frame from base 1. Details on this clone: This receptor's antigen is unknown. The sample holds no much larger clone one base away, and base qualities are not on file.

Library generation was performed with the immunoSEQ multiplex PCR assay. The multiplex PCR relied on a mix of 60 forward primers for TCR Vbeta segments and 13 reverse primers for TCR Jbeta segments. The CDR3 region of rearranged TCR beta genes was amplified from genomic DNA by a multiplex PCR assay. The Illumina HiSeq System was used to sequence the amplified TCR beta libraries as 87-base-pair reads. As for the authors' bioinformatics: In a later analysis, tens of millions of unique TCR beta chains were counted across the 500 to 850 repertoires, and roughly 11 million of these chains were shared by at least two donors. To remove PCR and sequencing errors, raw reads were error-corrected and collapsed into unique sequences using a nearest-neighbor algorithm that merged closely related sequences. To assign V, D and J gene segments, CDR3 sequences were aligned to IMGT reference sequences. For a sequence to be retained, a match of at least six nucleotides to both a V gene segment and a J gene segment was required. A rearrangement counted as productive if the CDR3 had no stop codons and remained in frame with V and J, and every other rearrangement counted as non-productive. CDR3 was defined by IMGT convention, running from the second conserved V-encoded cysteine to the conserved J-encoded phenylalanine. In an earlier analysis of more than 550 of the donors, sequences lacking an unambiguous match to a single V gene segment were excluded. An earlier analysis of several hundred of the donors called V segments functional above 56.7% productive rearrangements and segregating when the between-donor standard deviation exceeded 5%. To diagnose cytomegalovirus status from the catalog of TCR beta chain sequences, a statistical classification framework was built. In a later analysis, TCR nucleotide sequences were compared against IMGT/GENE-DB human TR gene sequences so that V and J genes could be assigned. In a later analysis, CDR3 sequences and most-parsimonious VDJ recombination scenarios were assigned using the TCRdist pipeline. In a later analysis, each TCR beta chain was defined by its CDR3 amino acid sequence together with its V-gene family, and reads without a unique V-gene family were excluded. A later analysis removed 592 highly shared, low-generation-probability nucleotide sequences to deal with suspected cross-contamination and a sequencing artifact. For each public chain, a later analysis derived a clonal expansion index from normalized ranks of inferred template counts within each repertoire. A later analysis computed generation probabilities with a VDJ recombination model fitted to out-of-frame rearrangements, and checked the results against IGoR. Hypergeometric tests were used in a later analysis to score TCR-TCR, TCR-HLA and TCR-CMV co-occurrence, with a repertoire-size bias correction applied to the TCR pairs. False discovery rates were estimated in a later analysis by permuting HLA or CMV assignments 20 times. In a later analysis, co-occurring TCRs were grouped using DBSCAN, with TCRdist sequence similarity added in when clustering inside HLA-allele-positive subsets. Repertoires with fewer than 30,000 or more than 120,000 public chains, plus five repertoires with anomalous nucleotide sharing, were excluded from co-occurrence clustering. The immuneACCESS repertoire file appears here via TCRdb, limited to in-frame rearrangements. These files lack a portion of the clones; in checked studies, under half of the deficit traces to unresolved V genes, and the cause of the others is not known. From that table come the V and J calls and clone size; the DNA was used to work out D and trimming. The sample data list about 130,000 clones, and roughly 85% of these were observed just once. Together, the top ten hold roughly 4% of the sample.

The sample consisted of PBMCs. This sequence uses TRBV7-6 and TRBJ2-3; a tentative D match to TRBD2 spans 5 bases. The sequence was collected from a woman in her forties in good health and CMV-seropositive. Read as DNA, the sequence is TGTGCCAGCAGCTTAGCGCTTTGGCGAAGAGGGACAGATACGCAGTATTTT. Protein translation: CASSLALWRRGTDTQYF.